This TCR beta chain is drawn from a study of CD8+CD57+ T cells in acquired aplastic anemia. Across the study: Read counts for CD4+ cells (from healthy donors) averaged roughly 10 million.

A word on this clonotype: Its antigen is currently unknown.

Germline V gene sequence: CDR1 SQVTM, CDR2 ANQGSEA. CDR3 length: 13 residues. The V and J ends lost 4 bases and 10 bases, in that order; junction bases with no gene match: 9. General study results and limits: The study found no significant CD8+ Simpson's diversity difference between patients and controls. Twenty-nine CD8+ CDR3 sequences were shared between patients and controls.

The TCR beta profiling, which covered VDJ combination and CDR3 sequence, was carried out using genomic DNA as the template. TCRdb re-analysed the reads in MiXCR, keeping a single row per CDR3 protein. In the table there are some 200,000 distinct CDR3 sequences, over 60% of which are singletons. The TCR was taken from a human donor in good health. The genes are TRBV29-1 and TRBJ2-1; TRBD2 matches 8 bases. The sequencing input was sorted CD4+, CD8+, or CD8+CD57+ T cells (not recorded which) from PBMCs. The CDR3 here is CSVAGSGKSEQFF. CDR3 in DNA: TGCAGCGTTGCAGGTAGCGGGAAATCAGAGCAGTTCTTC.